Sequencing of this T cell receptor (beta chain) was carried out in a study of beta chain features in type 1 diabetes. Via the markers CD45RO/CCR7/CD25/CD127/CD95/CD27, stem cell-like memory, regulatory, central memory and naive CD4+ cells were sorted. Details on this clone: Antigen unknown. At one boundary the junction diverges from the germline segment, which might be a read error.

Looked up from germline, CDR1 is SSHAT and CDR2 is FNYEAQ (reference sequence). The CDR3 is made up of 13 amino acids. The study, taken as a whole, reports: A potential influence of HLA type upon TCRB rearrangement remained unresolved herein. A moderate, significant TCRB CDR3 shortening appeared in type 1 diabetes across four CD4+ subsets. VDJ junctions sequenced from type 1 diabetes patients showed fewer insertions and more deletions.

The sequenced template was cDNA made from the entire isolated RNA. TCRdb's table, derived via immunoSEQ multiplex PCR, lists solely in-frame clones and lacks some. The table has some 190,000 clones, 7.8% seen once. The V gene is TRBV7-7, the J gene TRBJ2-1; the D gene is possibly TRBD2 (6 bases). Sequenced input: central memory CD4+ T cells from blood. This TCR was recovered from a middle-aged woman with type 1 diabetes. CDR3 sequence (DNA): TGTGCTAGCAGCCCGGGGGAGCGACGGGAGCAGTTCTTC. Its protein product is CASSPGERREQFF. Based on the CDR3 plus reference TRBV7-7 and TRBJ2-1, the full variable domain is GAGVSQSPRYKVTKRGQDVTLRCDPISSHATLYWYQQALGQGPEFLTYFNYEAQPDKSGLPSDRFSAERPEGSISTLTIQRTEQRDSAMYRCASSPGERREQFFGPGTRLTVL.